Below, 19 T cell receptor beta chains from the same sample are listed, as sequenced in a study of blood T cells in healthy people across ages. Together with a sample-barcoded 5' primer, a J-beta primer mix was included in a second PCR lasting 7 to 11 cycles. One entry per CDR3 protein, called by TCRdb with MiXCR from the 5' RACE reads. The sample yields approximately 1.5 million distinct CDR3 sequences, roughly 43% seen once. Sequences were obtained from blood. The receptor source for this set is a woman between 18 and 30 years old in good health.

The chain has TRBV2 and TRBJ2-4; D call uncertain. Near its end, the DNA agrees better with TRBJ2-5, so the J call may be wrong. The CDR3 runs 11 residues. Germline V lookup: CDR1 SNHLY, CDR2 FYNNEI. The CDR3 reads CASKAEETQYF. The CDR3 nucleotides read TGTGCCAGCAAGGCAGAAGAGACCCAGTACTTC.

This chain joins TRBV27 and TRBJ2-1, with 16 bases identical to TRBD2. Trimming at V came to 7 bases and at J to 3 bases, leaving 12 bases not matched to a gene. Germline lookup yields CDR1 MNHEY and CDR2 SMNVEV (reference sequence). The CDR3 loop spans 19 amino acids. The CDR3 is CASTQPGLAGGGIYNEQFF. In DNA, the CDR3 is TGTGCCAGCACGCAACCGGGACTAGCGGGAGGGGGTATCTACAATGAGCAGTTCTTC.

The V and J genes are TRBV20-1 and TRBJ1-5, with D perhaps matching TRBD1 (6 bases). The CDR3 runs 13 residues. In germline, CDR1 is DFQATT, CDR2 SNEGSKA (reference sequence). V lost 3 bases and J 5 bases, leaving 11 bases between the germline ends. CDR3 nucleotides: TGCAGTGCTAGGGGGGGGCAAGATCAGCCCCAGCATTTT. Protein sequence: CSARGGQDQPQHF.

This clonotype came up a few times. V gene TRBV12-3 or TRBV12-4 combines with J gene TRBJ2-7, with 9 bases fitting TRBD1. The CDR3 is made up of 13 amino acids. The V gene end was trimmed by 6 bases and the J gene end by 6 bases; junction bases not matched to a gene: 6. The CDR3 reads CASRRRTGVEQYF. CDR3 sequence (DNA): TGTGCCAGCAGACGAAGGACAGGGGTCGAGCAGTACTTC.

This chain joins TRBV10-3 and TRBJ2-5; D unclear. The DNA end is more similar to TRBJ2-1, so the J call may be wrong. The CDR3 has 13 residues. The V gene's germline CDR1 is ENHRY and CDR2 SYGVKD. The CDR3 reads CAISTVSQETQFF. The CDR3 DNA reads TGTGCCATCAGTACAGTATCCCAAGAGACCCAGTTCTTC.

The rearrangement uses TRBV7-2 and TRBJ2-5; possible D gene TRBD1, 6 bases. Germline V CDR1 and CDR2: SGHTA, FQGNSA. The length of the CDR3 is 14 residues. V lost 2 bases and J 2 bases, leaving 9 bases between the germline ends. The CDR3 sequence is CASSLYGTQETQYF. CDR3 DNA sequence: TGTGCCAGCAGCTTATATGGGACACAAGAGACCCAGTACTTC.

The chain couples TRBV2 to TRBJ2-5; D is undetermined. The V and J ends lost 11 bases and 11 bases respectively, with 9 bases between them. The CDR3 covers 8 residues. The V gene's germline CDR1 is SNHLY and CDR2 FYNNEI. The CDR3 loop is CAVKEQYF. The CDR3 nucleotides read TGTGCCGTCAAGGAGCAGTACTTC.

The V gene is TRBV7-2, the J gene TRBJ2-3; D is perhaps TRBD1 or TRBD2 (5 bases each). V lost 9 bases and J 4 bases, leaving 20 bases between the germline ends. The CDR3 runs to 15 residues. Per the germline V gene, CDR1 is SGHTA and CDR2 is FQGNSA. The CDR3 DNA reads TGTGCCAGTGTAGGGGAGACGCCACGCGCAGATACGCAGTATTTT. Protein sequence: CASVGETPRADTQYF.

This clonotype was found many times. CDR3: CASSLSSPRGGPADTQYF. In DNA, the CDR3 is TGTGCCAGCAGCTTAAGTAGTCCGCGGGGGGGTCCCGCAGATACGCAGTATTTT. J is TRBJ2-3 and V is TRBV7-2; the match to TRBD2 covers 9 bases. J was trimmed by 4 bases and V by 2 bases; bases with no gene match: 13. CDR1 and CDR2 (germline): SGHTA, FQGNSA. This CDR3 has 18 residues.

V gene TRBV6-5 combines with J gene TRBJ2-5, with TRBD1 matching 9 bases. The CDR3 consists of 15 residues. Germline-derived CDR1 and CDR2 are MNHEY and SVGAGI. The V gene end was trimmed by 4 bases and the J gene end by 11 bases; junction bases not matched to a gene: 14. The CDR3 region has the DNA TGTGCCAGCAGTTCCGACAGGGGGATGAACAATGAGCAGTACTTC. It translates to CASSSDRGMNNEQYF.

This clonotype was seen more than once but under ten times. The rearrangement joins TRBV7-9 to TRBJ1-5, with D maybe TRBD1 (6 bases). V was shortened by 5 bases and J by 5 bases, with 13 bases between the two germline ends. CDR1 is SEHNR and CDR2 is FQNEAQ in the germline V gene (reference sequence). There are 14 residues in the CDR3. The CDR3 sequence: CASSTLDRDQPQHF. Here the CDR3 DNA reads TGTGCCAGCAGCACTTTGGACAGAGATCAGCCCCAGCATTTT.

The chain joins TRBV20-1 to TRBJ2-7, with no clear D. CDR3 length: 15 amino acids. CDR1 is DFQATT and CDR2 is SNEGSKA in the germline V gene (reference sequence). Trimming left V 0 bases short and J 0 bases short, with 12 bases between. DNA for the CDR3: TGCAGTGCTAGAGATCCCCGCGCCAGCTCCTACGAGCAGTACTTC. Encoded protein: CSARDPRASSYEQYF.

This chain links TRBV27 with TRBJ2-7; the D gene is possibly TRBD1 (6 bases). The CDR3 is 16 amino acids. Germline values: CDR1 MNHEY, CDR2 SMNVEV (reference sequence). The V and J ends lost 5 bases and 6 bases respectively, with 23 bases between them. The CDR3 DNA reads TGTGCCAGCAGTCCGCAACCGGGACAAAAATCCCGCGAGCAGTACTTC. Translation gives CASSPQPGQKSREQYF.

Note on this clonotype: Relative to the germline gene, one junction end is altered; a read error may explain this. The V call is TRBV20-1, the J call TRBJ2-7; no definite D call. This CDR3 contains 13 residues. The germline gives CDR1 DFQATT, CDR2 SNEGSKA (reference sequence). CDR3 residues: CSVLTALSHEQYF. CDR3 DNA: TGCAGTGTTCTGACTGCACTCTCCCACGAGCAGTACTTC.

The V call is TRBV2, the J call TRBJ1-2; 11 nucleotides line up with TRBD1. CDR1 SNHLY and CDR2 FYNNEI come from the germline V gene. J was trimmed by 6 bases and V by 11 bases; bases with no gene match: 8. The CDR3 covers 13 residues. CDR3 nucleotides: TGTGCCTCCCGGGACAGGGGGAGTGATGGCTACACCTTC. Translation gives CASRDRGSDGYTF.

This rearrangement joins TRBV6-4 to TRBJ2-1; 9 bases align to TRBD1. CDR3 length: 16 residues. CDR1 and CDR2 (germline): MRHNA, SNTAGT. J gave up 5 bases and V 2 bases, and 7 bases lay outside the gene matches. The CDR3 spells CASSDAPGQGHNEQFF. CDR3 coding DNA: TGTGCCAGCAGTGACGCTCCGGGACAGGGTCACAATGAGCAGTTCTTC.

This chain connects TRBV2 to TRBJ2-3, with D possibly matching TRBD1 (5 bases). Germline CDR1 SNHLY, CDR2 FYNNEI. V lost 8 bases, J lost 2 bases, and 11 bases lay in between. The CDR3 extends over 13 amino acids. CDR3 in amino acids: CASDRYITDTQYF. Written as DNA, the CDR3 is TGTGCCAGCGACAGATACATCACAGATACGCAGTATTTT. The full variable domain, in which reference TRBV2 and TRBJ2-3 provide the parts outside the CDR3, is EPEVTQTPSHQVTQMGQEVILRCVPISNHLYFYWYRQILGQKVEFLVSFYNNEISEKSEIFDDQFSVERPDGSNFTLKIRSTKLEDSAMYFCASDRYITDTQYFGPGTRLTVL.

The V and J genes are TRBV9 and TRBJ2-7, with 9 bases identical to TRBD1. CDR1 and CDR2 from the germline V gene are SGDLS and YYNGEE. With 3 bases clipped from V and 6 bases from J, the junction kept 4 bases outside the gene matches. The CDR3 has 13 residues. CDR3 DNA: TGTGCCAGCAGCGGACAGGGGGTGGGCGAGCAGTACTTC. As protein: CASSGQGVGEQYF.

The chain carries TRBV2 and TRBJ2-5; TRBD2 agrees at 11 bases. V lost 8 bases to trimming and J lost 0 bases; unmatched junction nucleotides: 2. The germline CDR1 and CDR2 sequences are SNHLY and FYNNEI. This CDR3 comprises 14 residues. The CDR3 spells CASVAGGNQETQYF. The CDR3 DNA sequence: TGTGCCAGCGTAGCGGGAGGGAACCAAGAGACCCAGTACTTC.